This TCR beta chain is from a study of blood T cell repertoires in COVID-19. Study as a whole: In each case, the material was cDNA or gDNA derived from T cells, B-cell-depleted T cells, or PBMCs.

Those enrolled in Seattle joined during active infection and were followed longitudinally afterward. This clone showed up just a few times. The CDR3 is made up of 14 amino acids. The germline V and J ends were trimmed by 7 bases and 0 bases, with 9 bases remaining between them. Germline V gene lookup returns CDR1 KGHDR and CDR2 SFDVKD. Per the original data handling: By means of reference gene primer amplification, nucleated cell counts were estimated. Assay used: immunoSEQ multiplex PCR; TCRdb lists only in-frame clones, some missing. That table is the source of V, J and clone size, and D and trimming were worked out from the DNA. The sample has approximately 330,000 clones; approximately 90% are singletons.

This clonotype was obtained from a man aged 25-45 years with COVID-19, enrolled during active disease. V is TRBV24-1 and J is TRBJ1-5; D is unresolved. Sequencing was performed on peripheral blood. CDR3 sequence reads: CATSDNHSNQPQHF. CDR3 nucleotide sequence: TGTGCCACCAGCGACAATCATAGCAATCAGCCCCAGCATTTT.